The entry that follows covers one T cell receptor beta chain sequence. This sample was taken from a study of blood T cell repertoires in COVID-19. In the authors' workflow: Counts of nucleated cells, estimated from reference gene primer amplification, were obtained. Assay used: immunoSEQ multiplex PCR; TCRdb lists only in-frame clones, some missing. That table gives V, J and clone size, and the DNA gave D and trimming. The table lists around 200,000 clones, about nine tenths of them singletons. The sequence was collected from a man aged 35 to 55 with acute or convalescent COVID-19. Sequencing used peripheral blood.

CDR3 nucleotides: TGTGCCAGCTCACCCACCGGGACAGGGGTAAACGAGCAGTACTTC. Translating it yields CASSPTGTGVNEQYF. V is TRBV18 and J is TRBJ2-7, with 10 bases lining up with TRBD1. This CDR3 is built from 15 residues. The germline gives CDR1 KGHSH, CDR2 LQKENI. The V gene end was trimmed by 3 bases and the J gene end by 5 bases; junction bases not matched to a gene: 7. The variable domain in full, completed from reference TRBV18 and TRBJ2-7, reads NAGVMQNPRHLVRRRGQEARLRCSPMKGHSHVYWYRQLPEEGLKFMVYLQKENIIDESGMPKERFSAEFPKEGPSILRIQQVVRGDSAAYFCASSPTGTGVNEQYFGPGTRLTVT.